This TCR beta chain was captured by sequencing in a study of T cells in localized non-small cell lung cancer (dated by TCRdb to 2019 to 2021). About the full investigation: Comparing tumors with uninvolved tumor-adjacent lungs, the study looked at the T cell repertoires of around 250 patients with early-stage NSCLC. All 250 or so NSCLC patients in the cohort were treatment-naive and had localized lung tumors that were resected. NSCLC patients had a mean age of around 70 years, and about 140 were male and 107 female. What the authors observed across the whole study: Because multi-region sequencing of the tumors was not done, intratumor heterogeneity could not be ruled out. Longer overall survival was associated with higher T cell density in blood, whereas shorter survival was associated with higher clonality in adjacent lung. A median of approximately 55 of the top 100 tumor clones were detected in paired uninvolved adjacent lung, and about 29 of these tumor clones were also found among the top 100 clones of the paired uninvolved adjacent lung. Uninvolved tumor-adjacent lung showed the highest T cell clonality, higher than tumor, which suggests more focused antigenic responses in the adjacent lung. Because the study design was exploratory, TCR variables were selected using unadjusted p-values without false-discovery rate correction.

Two independent pathologists confirmed that the uninvolved adjacent lung, which was taken at least 2 cm from the tumor margin, was free of atypia. At diagnosis, tumor, uninvolved tumor-adjacent lung and peripheral blood were collected and then preserved as a mix of FFPE and fresh-frozen material. Note on this clone: The target of this receptor is not known. No clone much larger than this one lies a single base away; base qualities are absent.

The cysteine opens and the phenylalanine closes a CDR3 of 14 amino acids. Only the CDR3 part of the read is kept: 42 bases, read in frame from the first base. For CDR1 and CDR2, the germline V gene lists SQVTM and ANQGSEA. The junction shows trimming of 0 bases on V and 7 bases on J, plus 15 bases between the germline ends. TCR beta CDR3 regions were sequenced from DNA using the immunoSEQ Assay. Processing in the source paper ran as follows. T cell density was computed as TCR beta template counts normalized to usable DNA estimated by amplifying housekeeping genes. Richness was estimated using the preseqR package, with extrapolation to 400,000 templates for PBMC samples and to 120,000 templates for tissue samples. Clonality was defined by subtracting Pielou's evenness from one. Differential abundance testing on productive amino-acid clonotypes, with a minimum total count of 5 and an alpha of 0.1, was used to identify tissue-enriched TCRs. The Jaccard Index and the Morisita Overlap Index were used to measure repertoire overlap between compartments. TCR beta CDR3s were clustered by GLIPH together with public tetramer-defined viral CDR3s, and at least three viral sequences plus V-gene enrichment were required for viral motifs. Sourced from immuneACCESS, this table was stored by TCRdb with only in-frame sequences that have V and J called. A share of the clones is absent; for the studies checked, an unresolved V gene accounts for under half, and the remainder has no known explanation. V, J and clone size derive from that table, while D and trimming were established from the DNA sequence. The sample table lists around 2,000 clones, 15% to 20% of them with a count of one. The top ten clonotypes cover roughly an eighth of the sample.

Sequenced material: normal lung tissue next to the tumor, taken before any cancer treatment. This receptor was obtained from a male donor older than 55 with stage I non-small cell lung cancer. The rearranged chain carries TRBV29-1 and TRBJ1-1; the D gene is not confidently resolved. The nucleotide sequence is TGCAGCGTTGAAGATCCGACCGAGGGTATTGAAGCTTTCTTT. Translation gives CSVEDPTEGIEAFF.